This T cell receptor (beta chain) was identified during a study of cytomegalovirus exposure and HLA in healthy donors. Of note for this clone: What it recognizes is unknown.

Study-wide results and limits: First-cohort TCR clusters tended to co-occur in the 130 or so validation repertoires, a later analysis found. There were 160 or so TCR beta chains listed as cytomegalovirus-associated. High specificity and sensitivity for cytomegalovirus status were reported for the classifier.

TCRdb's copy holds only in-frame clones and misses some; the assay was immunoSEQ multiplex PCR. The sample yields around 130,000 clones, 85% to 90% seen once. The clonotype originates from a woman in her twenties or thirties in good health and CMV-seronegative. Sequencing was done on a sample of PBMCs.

This CDR3 is CASRSGTGTYNEQFF. CDR3 DNA sequence: TGTGCCAGCAGGTCCGGGACAGGGACGTACAATGAGCAGTTCTTC. The rearrangement joins TRBV2 to TRBJ2-1, with 9 bases matching TRBD1. CDR3 length: 15 amino acids. The germline CDR1 and CDR2 sequences are SNHLY and FYNNEI. After removal of 6 bases from V and 4 bases from J, the junction contained 7 bases not matched to a gene.